Listed below are T cell receptor beta chains from one sample, sequenced in a study of T cells after yellow fever vaccination. TCRdb analysed the 5' RACE reads with MiXCR anew, one entry per CDR3 protein. The sample yields about 500,000 distinct CDR3 sequences, less than 20% seen once. Sequencing used PBMCs, obtained less than 6 days after the first yellow fever vaccination. The source of these receptors is a man between 18 and 29 years old who received the YFV17D yellow fever vaccine. The CDR3 runs from the conserved cysteine through the conserved F or W. A D gene is named only where the DNA matches it firmly.

.,TRBJ1-1,13,TRBV10-3,CAIRIDTVDEAFF
.,TRBJ2-1,10,TRBV20-1,CSAYRTPQFF
.,TRBJ2-1,16,TRBV4-1,CASSQGGRGYSNEQFF
.,TRBJ1-1,13,TRBV10-3,CAISKTENTEAFF
.,TRBJ1-1,14,TRBV20-1,CSASAGQVNTEAFF
.,TRBJ2-3,16,TRBV15,CATSRDEGRVTDTQYF
TRBD1,TRBJ2-2,15,TRBV12-3/TRBV12-4,CASTYGTGRTGELFF
TRBD1,TRBJ2-1,15,TRBV7-2,CASSATGVVRGEQFF
TRBD2,TRBJ2-5,15,TRBV20-1,CSATGSGGEPETQYF
TRBD2,TRBJ2-1,15,TRBV27,CASSIGTSELNEQFF
.,TRBJ1-3,15,TRBV30,CAWMSLLRSGNTIYF
.,TRBJ2-5,11,TRBV20-1,CSVLPGETQYF
.,TRBJ2-6,15,TRBV12-3/TRBV12-4,CASSGGLHGANVLTF
TRBD1,TRBJ2-3,14,TRBV5-1,CASSVRGRTDTQYF
.,TRBJ2-4,15,TRBV28,CASSAAVGAGNIQYF
.,TRBJ2-2,15,TRBV12-3/TRBV12-4,CASSLFGQNTGELFF